The text below deals with one T cell receptor beta chain. Antigen specificity is unknown. Profiling relied on immunoSEQ multiplex PCR, and the TCRdb table lists in-frame clones only, not all of them. Counted here are 13,000 to 15,000 clones, around 97% occurring once; the ten biggest clones make up approximately 4.2%. The CDR3 extends over 15 amino acids. The germline CDR1 and CDR2 sequences are SGHDN and FVKESK. Losses at the gene ends were 5 bases for V and 1 base for J; bases not matched to a gene: 6. The data stem from a study of T cell clonotyping in hematopoietic cell transplantation. Overall study findings and caveats: Recipient TCR diversity dropped after transplant; expanded clonotypes rose from day 30 to 180. Higher Inverse Simpson Index values in graft donor and pretransplant recipient predicted broader posttransplant TCR diversity.

Blood collection times were about day -28 and days 30, 100, 180 posttransplant. Material: peripheral blood mononuclear cells, obtained 30 days after allogeneic stem cell transplant. This clonotype originated in a female patient aged 50-59 years who had an allogeneic stem cell transplant from an unrelated donor, so T cells may come from the graft donor. Some clones in this sample may be carry-over from other donors' samples. The J gene is TRBJ2-7, the V gene TRBV14; TRBD1 matches 9 bases. CDR3 in amino acids: CASSDVDRGSYEQYF. In DNA, the CDR3 is TGTGCCAGCAGCGACGTCGACAGGGGGTCCTACGAGCAGTACTTC.